The clone carrying this TCR beta chain was seen a few times. This specimen comes from a study of blood T cell repertoires in COVID-19. Method: immunoSEQ multiplex PCR; TCRdb's copy keeps in-frame clones and lacks some. The data hold 84,000 or so clones, with around 78% observed a single time. Germline CDR1 reads LNHNV; CDR2 reads YYDKDF (reference sequence). V was clipped by 5 bases and J by 2 bases, with 24 bases between them. This CDR3 is 18 amino acids long. The rearrangement joins TRBV15 to TRBJ1-1; maybe TRBD1 (6 bases). Material for sequencing was peripheral blood. This TCR was sampled from a man between 60 and 75 years old with COVID-19, enrolled during active disease. CDR3 bases: TGTGCCACCAGCGGGGGTCGGCGACGCGACAGGATAAACACTGAAGCTTTCTTT. Translating it yields CATSGGRRRDRINTEAFF.